This TCR beta chain is from a study of T cell repertoires in ileal Crohn's disease. Regarding the study as a whole: Compared with CD4 T cells, sorted CD8 cells carried more expanded clones. Clonality above 26.8% at surgery always came with endoscopic recurrence. Clonal expansions were more frequent in active smokers than non-smokers at surgery.

Clones were sequenced by immunoSEQ multiplex PCR, and TCRdb holds only the in-frame ones, with some missing. The sample records about a thousand clones, 83% being singletons. This clone showed up just a few times. Its target is not known. The germline gives CDR1 LNHDA, CDR2 SQIVND (reference sequence). With 4 bases removed from V and 4 bases from J, the gap between germline ends came to 11 bases. The CDR3 length is 15 residues. Included were adult ileal or ileocolonic Crohn's patients indicated for ileocolonic resection. This receptor was taken from an adult with Crohn's disease. Source material: ileal tissue. V is TRBV19 and J is TRBJ2-6; D remains unclear. The CDR3 bases are TGTGCCAGTAGTACCCCAACTTCCGGGGCCAACGTCCTGACTTTC. Translated: CASSTPTSGANVLTF.